The 22 T cell receptor beta chains below were found in one sample sequenced in a study of T cell responses to AZD1222 COVID-19 vaccine. TCRdb's copy holds only in-frame clones and misses some; the assay was immunoSEQ multiplex PCR. The repertoire holds approximately 100,000 clones, with roughly 87% as singletons. The sample here was peripheral blood, taken 28 days after the second AZD1222 dose. All receptors come from an adult who received the AZD1222 COVID-19 vaccine.

The chain couples TRBV2 to TRBJ1-3; TRBD1 agrees at 8 bases. The germline V gene has CDR1 SNHLY and CDR2 FYNNEI. V shed 4 bases and J 7 bases; nucleotides not matched to a gene: 6. CDR3 length equals 14 residues. The CDR3 sequence is CASSVDRGRNTIYF. The CDR3 nucleotides are TGTGCCAGCAGTGTTGACAGGGGTAGGAACACCATATATTTT.

V and J are TRBV5-1 and TRBJ1-1; D remains ambiguous. The CDR3 is made up of 14 amino acids. Germline CDR1 and CDR2: SGHRS and YFSETQ. V lost 9 bases and J 2 bases, leaving 17 bases between the germline ends. This CDR3 is CATSLTEANTEAFF. As DNA, the CDR3 is TGCGCCACCTCACTAACGGAAGCAAACACTGAAGCTTTCTTT.

V is TRBV7-2 and J is TRBJ2-2, with 14 bases aligning to TRBD2. Germline-derived CDR1 and CDR2 are SGHTA and FQGNSA. Trimming cost V 5 bases and J 2 bases; bases outside gene matches: 7. The CDR3 is 18 residues long. The CDR3 sequence: CASSLGTSGGLNTGELFF. The DNA of the CDR3 is TGTGCCAGCAGCCTCGGGACTAGCGGGGGCCTTAACACCGGGGAGCTGTTTTTT.

The V gene is TRBV6-5, the J gene TRBJ2-1, with 10 bases that match TRBD2. The V segment lost 6 bases and the J segment 4 bases; nucleotides outside the gene matches: 6. The germline gives CDR1 MNHEY, CDR2 SVGAGI. The CDR3 covers 15 residues. In nucleotides, the CDR3 is TGTGCCAGCAGCACGATAGCGGGGGGTTACAATGAGCAGTTCTTC. It translates to CASSTIAGGYNEQFF.

The V call is TRBV18, the J call TRBJ1-6, with D possibly TRBD1 on 6 matching bases. Germline assignment: CDR1 KGHSH and CDR2 LQKENI. The CDR3 extends over 15 amino acids. The V end lost 3 bases, the J end lost 11 bases, and 17 bases lay between the germline ends. This CDR3 is CASSPRDGGGPPLHF. CDR3 coding DNA: TGTGCCAGCTCACCTCGTGATGGGGGGGGGCCACCCCTCCACTTT.

This clone was recorded only once. The V call is TRBV14, the J call TRBJ1-2; D gene unclear. Germline V gene sequence: CDR1 SGHDN, CDR2 FVKESK. Between the trimmed V and J ends, which lost 4 bases and 4 bases, there was a span of 16 bases. CDR3 length: 15 residues. The CDR3 loop reads CASSRNAGSGYGYTF. Here the CDR3 DNA reads TGTGCCAGCAGCCGAAACGCGGGTTCGGGCTATGGCTACACCTTC. The full variable domain, its missing parts supplied by reference TRBV14 and TRBJ1-2, is EAGVTQFPSHSVIEKGQTVTLRCDPISGHDNLYWYRRVMGKEIKFLLHFVKESKQDESGMPNNRFLAERTGGTYSTLKVQPAELEDSGVYFCASSRNAGSGYGYTFGSGTRLTVV.

The chain has TRBV7-9 and TRBJ2-1, with D possibly being TRBD2 (6 bases). The CDR3 loop spans 16 amino acids. Trimming left V 1 base short and J 7 bases short, with 17 bases between. The germline V gene has CDR1 SEHNR and CDR2 FQNEAQ (reference sequence). The CDR3 DNA reads as TGTGCCAGCAGCTTAGAGCAGCGGGCCTACTTGAATGAGCAGTTCTTC. Its translation: CASSLEQRAYLNEQFF.

This chain links TRBV19 with TRBJ2-5; 10 bases match TRBD2. Trimming cost V 10 bases and J 5 bases; bases outside gene matches: 13. CDR3 length: 15 amino acids. Per germline, CDR1 LNHDA and CDR2 SQIVND (reference sequence). The CDR3 region has the DNA TGTGCCACCACGGAGGGTAATAGCGGGGGGGAGACCCAGTACTTC. This translates into CATTEGNSGGETQYF.

The chain carries TRBV29-1 and TRBJ1-1; TRBD1 aligns across 7 bases. V gave up 7 bases and J gave up 1 base; unmatched junction bases: 9. The CDR3 consists of 14 residues. Germline assignment: CDR1 SQVTM and CDR2 ANQGSEA. CDR3 DNA sequence: TGCAGCGCAACTAGGGGACAGACGAACACTGAAGCTTTCTTT. Translation gives CSATRGQTNTEAFF.

The V call is TRBV5-1, the J call TRBJ2-2; unclear D gene. Germline V CDR1 and CDR2: SGHRS, YFSETQ. This CDR3 has 16 amino acids. The ends were cut back, 7 bases at V and 2 bases at J, with 18 bases in the middle. DNA for the CDR3: TGCGCCAGCGGACCGAATACAGCACCAAACACCGGGGAGCTGTTTTTT. Residues: CASGPNTAPNTGELFF.

The rearrangement links TRBV24-1 to TRBJ2-2, with TRBD2 as a possible D gene (5 bases). CDR3 size: 15 residues. Trimming cost V 5 bases and J 4 bases, with 13 bases left between them. Germline CDR1 and CDR2: KGHDR and SFDVKD. The CDR3 reads CATSAPTGITGELFF. The CDR3 nucleotides are TGTGCCACCAGTGCCCCAACGGGGATCACCGGGGAGCTGTTTTTT.

The V call is TRBV28, the J call TRBJ2-2, with TRBD2 as a possible D gene (5 bases). In germline, CDR1 is MDHEN, CDR2 SYDVKM. The V end was cut by 5 bases, the J end by 0 bases, with 10 bases between. The CDR3 length is 15 residues. The CDR3 spells CASSLDSANTGELFF. CDR3 nucleotides: TGTGCCAGCAGTCTGGATAGCGCGAACACCGGGGAGCTGTTTTTT. The full variable domain, in which reference TRBV28 and TRBJ2-2 provide the parts outside the CDR3, is DVKVTQSSRYLVKRTGEKVFLECVQDMDHENMFWYRQDPGLGLRLIYFSYDVKMKEKGDIPEGYSVSREKKERFSLILESASTNQTSMYLCASSLDSANTGELFFGEGSRLTVL.

The V gene is TRBV4-1, the J gene TRBJ1-2, with TRBD1 as a possible D gene (5 bases). CDR1 is MGHRA, CDR2 YSYEKL, per germline. This CDR3 is 14 amino acids long. V lost 0 bases and J 4 bases, leaving 9 bases between the germline ends. CDR3: CASSQEGTSYGYTF. The CDR3 bases are TGCGCCAGCAGCCAAGAAGGGACGAGCTATGGCTACACCTTC.

This chain joins TRBV7-8 and TRBJ2-5, with unresolved D. With 5 bases removed from V and 0 bases from J, the gap between germline ends came to 10 bases. CDR1 and CDR2 from the germline V gene are SGHVS and FQNEAQ. The CDR3 consists of 14 residues. The CDR3 region is CASSPSSYQETQYF. The CDR3 DNA follows: TGTGCCAGCAGCCCATCTTCGTACCAAGAGACCCAGTACTTC.

The V and J genes are TRBV24-1 and TRBJ2-6; a weak D match, TRBD1 (6 bases). The CDR3 has 16 amino acids. V lost 3 bases and J lost 0, with 8 bases in between. CDR1 is KGHDR, CDR2 SFDVKD, per germline. CDR3 sequence: CATSDSRGSGANVLTF. CDR3 in DNA: TGTGCCACCAGTGATAGCAGGGGCTCTGGGGCCAACGTCCTGACTTTC.

This chain uses TRBV7-2 with TRBJ2-5; D remains unclear. V lost 5 bases, J lost 7 bases, and 17 bases lay in between. Germline V CDR1 and CDR2: SGHTA, FQGNSA. This CDR3 is 14 amino acids long. The CDR3 coding sequence is TGTGCCAGCAGCCCCCTAGGGCCGACGGGGACCCAGTACTTC. This encodes CASSPLGPTGTQYF.

The chain couples TRBV7-2 to TRBJ1-3; D remains ambiguous. The CDR3 consists of 13 residues. Germline CDR1 is SGHTA and CDR2 is FQGNSA. Trimming cost V 2 bases and J 3 bases, with 5 bases left between them. The CDR3 region has the DNA TGTGCCAGCAGCTTAATATTTGGAAACACCATATATTTT. Amino acids: CASSLIFGNTIYF.

The gene calls are TRBV11-1 and TRBJ2-2, with D perhaps given as TRBD1 or TRBD2 (5 bases each). The CDR3 extends over 14 amino acids. Trimming pared 5 bases from V and 7 bases from J, leaving 14 bases between. CDR1 is SGHAT, CDR2 FQDESV, per germline (reference sequence). The CDR3 region is CASSLGTANGELFF. CDR3 DNA: TGTGCCAGCAGCCTCGGGACGGCAAACGGGGAGCTGTTTTTT.

The chain has TRBV2 and TRBJ1-2; the D gene is possibly TRBD1 (6 bases). The CDR3 covers 13 residues. Per the germline V gene, CDR1 is SNHLY and CDR2 is FYNNEI. Trimming pared 11 bases from V and 0 bases from J, leaving 13 bases between. The CDR3 DNA reads TGTGCCGGTCAGGGGCTTTCTAACTATGGCTACACCTTC. Amino acid sequence: CAGQGLSNYGYTF.

The chain joins TRBV5-1 to TRBJ1-1; maybe TRBD1 (6 bases). Germline CDR1 reads SGHRS; CDR2 reads YFSETQ. The CDR3 has 14 residues. Trimming took 0 bases from V and 5 from J, leaving 11 bases between them. As DNA, the CDR3 is TGCGCCAGCAGCTTGGCCGGAAGGGGGACTGAAGCTTTCTTT. Translated: CASSLAGRGTEAFF.

This chain uses TRBV4-3 with TRBJ2-3; 9 nucleotides agree with TRBD2. CDR1 and CDR2 (germline): LGHNA, YSLEER. CDR3 length: 16 amino acids. V gave up 2 bases and J gave up 6 bases; unmatched junction bases: 9. Written as DNA, the CDR3 is TGCGCCAGCAGCCAATCTGTAGGCGGGGGGGCTGATACGCAGTATTTT. This translates into CASSQSVGGGADTQYF.

The DNA of the CDR3 is TGTGCCAGCAGTTCGGGGGGGAGCACAGATACGCAGTATTTT. Translated: CASSSGGSTDTQYF. This chain links TRBV6-5 with TRBJ2-3; TRBD2 matches 8 bases. Trimming at V came to 4 bases and at J to 0 bases, leaving 0 bases not matched to a gene. The CDR3 covers 14 residues. Germline CDR1 is MNHEY and CDR2 is SVGAGI.